The clone carrying this T cell receptor beta chain occurred a few times. This sample stems from a study of blood T cell repertoires in COVID-19. At the level of the study: From T cells, B-cell-depleted T cells, or PBMCs came the material, which was cDNA or gDNA.

V shed 3 bases and J shed 4 bases, with 16 bases lying between them. Germline V lookup: CDR1 DFQATT, CDR2 SNEGSKA (reference sequence). The CDR3 spans 15 residues. Some clones are missing from TCRdb's copy, which holds only in-frame ones; the method was immunoSEQ multiplex PCR. The table includes around 450,000 clones, 90% detected once. Participants spanned ages about 18 to 95 years and resided in about two dozen US areas. What was sequenced was PBMCs or T cells enriched from blood (not recorded which). The receptor comes from a man aged 18 to 30 who had recovered from COVID-19. V is TRBV20-1 and J is TRBJ1-5; D gene unclear. The CDR3 loop is CSASVRAGKNQPQHF. The CDR3, as DNA: TGCAGTGCTAGTGTCCGAGCGGGGAAGAATCAGCCCCAGCATTTT.